The rows below give T cell receptor beta chains drawn from one sample of a study of blood T cell repertoires in COVID-19. Generated by immunoSEQ multiplex PCR, the TCRdb table keeps only in-frame clones and is missing some. The repertoire includes approximately 150,000 clones, roughly 89% of them detected once, and 15% to 20% sits in the top ten. The sample taken for sequencing was peripheral blood. The receptors derive from a man aged 45 to 65 with active or convalescent COVID-19. CDR3s include the opening cysteine and the closing phenylalanine or tryptophan. D genes are given only for firm matches. For some rows the clone size is stated as once, few or many, or as a class when expanded; others skip it.

v_call	j_call	d_call	clone_size	cdr3_aa	cdr3_nt
TRBV5-1	TRBJ1-3	-	-	CASSLEAGAGNTIYF	TGCGCCAGCAGCTTGGAGGCGGGGGCTGGAAACACCATATATTTT
TRBV21-1	TRBJ2-1	-	-	CASSNILAGEHNEQFF	TGTGCCAGCAGCAACATACTAGCGGGAGAGCACAATGAGCAGTTCTTC
TRBV10-3	TRBJ2-1	TRBD2	few	CAIRGTSGRGNEQFF	TGTGCCATCAGAGGTACTAGCGGGAGAGGCAATGAGCAGTTCTTC
TRBV5-4	TRBJ2-3	-	-	CASSLDVGGRGGTDTQYF	TGTGCCAGCAGCTTGGATGTGGGGGGGCGGGGAGGCACAGATACGCAGTATTTT
TRBV19	TRBJ1-3	-	once	CASRSSGVSGNTIYF	TGTGCCAGTCGGAGTTCGGGGGTCTCTGGAAACACCATATATTTT
TRBV5-8	TRBJ2-7	TRBD1	-	CASSPGQGATYEQYF	TGTGCCAGCAGCCCCGGACAGGGGGCTACCTACGAGCAGTACTTC
TRBV5-1	TRBJ2-1	-	-	CASSLTSVGEQFF	TGCGCCAGCAGCTTGACTAGTGTCGGCGAGCAGTTCTTC
TRBV12-5	TRBJ2-2	-	-	CASAVPPANTGELFF	TGTGCTAGTGCCGTGCCCCCAGCGAACACCGGGGAGCTGTTTTTT
TRBV9	TRBJ1-4	TRBD1	-	CASSVGTGGNEKLFF	TGTGCCAGCAGCGTAGGGACAGGGGGTAATGAAAAACTGTTTTTT
TRBV10-3	TRBJ1-2	TRBD1	-	CAISDAADRVDGYTF	TGTGCCATTTCAGATGCGGCGGACAGGGTGGATGGCTACACCTTC
TRBV6-2/TRBV6-3	TRBJ1-1	-	-	CASSEVPNTEAFF	TGTGCCAGCAGTGAGGTACCGAACACTGAAGCTTTCTTT
TRBV3-1/TRBV3-2	TRBJ2-3	TRBD2	-	CASSQEGLRGGHTDTQYF	TGTGCCAGCAGCCAAGAGGGCTTGCGGGGGGGCCACACAGATACGCAGTATTTT
TRBV5-1	TRBJ2-1	-	-	CASSLQISYNEQFF	TGCGCCAGCAGCTTGCAGATCTCCTACAATGAGCAGTTCTTC
TRBV11-2	TRBJ2-4	-	-	CASSLDRGAPNIQYF	TGTGCCAGCAGCTTAGACAGGGGGGCCCCAAACATTCAGTACTTC
TRBV7-2	TRBJ2-5	TRBD1	-	CASSSSQGARYETQYF	TGTGCCAGCAGCTCCTCACAGGGGGCGAGGTACGAGACCCAGTACTTC
TRBV5-1	TRBJ2-1	-	-	CASSLERASSYNEQFF	TGCGCCAGCAGCTTGGAGAGAGCTAGCTCCTACAATGAGCAGTTCTTC
TRBV5-1	TRBJ2-5	TRBD1	-	CASSPTGIQETQYF	TGCGCCAGCAGCCCGACAGGGATCCAAGAGACCCAGTACTTC
TRBV21-1	TRBJ2-1	-	-	CASRLAGGPIKTYNEQFF	TGTGCCAGCAGACTAGCGGGAGGGCCCATTAAAACGTACAATGAGCAGTTCTTC
TRBV5-4	TRBJ2-3	TRBD2	-	CASSLGGGSTDTQYF	TGTGCCAGCAGCTTGGGCGGGGGGTCCACAGATACGCAGTATTTT
TRBV9	TRBJ2-3	-	-	CASSPGATRLRDTQYF	TGTGCCAGCAGCCCAGGGGCGACCCGCCTTAGGGATACGCAGTATTTT
TRBV19	TRBJ2-1	TRBD2	-	CASASGGYNEQFF	TGTGCCAGCGCTAGCGGGGGCTACAATGAGCAGTTCTTC
TRBV3-1/TRBV3-2	TRBJ2-3	TRBD2	-	CASSRRTSGSTDTQYF	TGTGCCAGCAGCCGACGGACTAGCGGAAGCACAGATACGCAGTATTTT
TRBV19	TRBJ1-2	-	few	CASSIEMADFYGYTF	TGTGCCAGTAGTATAGAAATGGCGGACTTCTATGGCTACACCTTC
TRBV28	TRBJ2-7	TRBD1	-	CASSTQGRGSYEQYF	TGTGCCAGCAGTACACAGGGGCGCGGTTCCTACGAGCAGTACTTC
TRBV11-2	TRBJ1-3	-	-	CASSLESFSGNTIYF	TGTGCCAGCAGCTTAGAGTCGTTCTCTGGAAACACCATATATTTT
TRBV11-3	TRBJ2-3	-	-	CASSLRRGNTDTQYF	TGTGCCAGCAGCTTGAGACGGGGAAACACAGATACGCAGTATTTT
TRBV10-3	TRBJ2-1	TRBD2	-	CAITKRGAGDEQFF	TGTGCCATCACCAAGCGGGGGGCCGGGGATGAGCAGTTCTTC
TRBV9	TRBJ2-1	TRBD2	-	CASSAGTSAYYNEQFF	TGTGCCAGCAGCGCCGGGACTAGCGCGTACTACAATGAGCAGTTCTTC
TRBV4-2	TRBJ1-1	-	-	CASSQEGVATEAFF	TGTGCCAGCAGCCAAGAAGGGGTCGCCACTGAAGCTTTCTTT
TRBV19	TRBJ1-5	-	-	CASSIDRSGQPQHF	TGTGCCAGTAGTATAGATCGCAGCGGGCAGCCCCAGCATTTT
TRBV2	TRBJ2-1	TRBD2	many	CASRLAGYNEQFF	TGTGCCAGCCGGCTAGCGGGGTACAATGAGCAGTTCTTC
TRBV28	TRBJ2-1	TRBD2	-	CASSRSGASYNEQFF	TGTGCCAGCAGCCGCAGCGGGGCATCCTACAATGAGCAGTTCTTC
TRBV15	TRBJ2-3	TRBD1	-	CATSRDPDRSSDTQYF	TGTGCCACCAGCAGAGATCCGGACAGGTCAAGTGATACGCAGTATTTT
TRBV28	TRBJ1-4	-	-	CASSPWEGEKLFF	TGTGCCAGCAGTCCTTGGGAGGGTGAAAAACTGTTTTTT
TRBV19	TRBJ1-1	-	-	CASSIGRGTEAFF	TGTGCCAGTAGTATCGGTCGAGGGACTGAAGCTTTCTTT
TRBV10-2	TRBJ2-7	-	-	CASSVWSSYEQYF	TGCGCCAGCAGTGTCTGGAGCTCCTACGAGCAGTACTTC
TRBV5-1	TRBJ1-4	-	-	CASSLGTATNEKLFF	TGCGCCAGCAGCTTGGGGACAGCAACTAATGAAAAACTGTTTTTT
TRBV5-6	TRBJ1-4	TRBD1	few	CASSLSLTGGFEKLFF	TGTGCCAGCAGCTTATCCCTGACAGGGGGATTTGAAAAACTGTTTTTT
TRBV4-1	TRBJ2-1	TRBD1	-	CASSKGTGIDEQFF	TGCGCCAGCAGCAAGGGGACAGGGATTGATGAGCAGTTCTTC
TRBV5-5	TRBJ2-2	TRBD2	-	CASSRNSGSSTGELFF	TGTGCCAGCAGCCGTAATAGCGGGAGTAGTACCGGGGAGCTGTTTTTT
TRBV6-5	TRBJ2-1	TRBD2	-	CASTGGSMVNEQFF	TGTGCCAGCACCGGCGGGAGTATGGTCAATGAGCAGTTCTTC
TRBV9	TRBJ1-1	-	-	CASSVVVGNTEAFF	TGTGCCAGCAGCGTAGTTGTCGGGAACACTGAAGCTTTCTTT
TRBV29-1	TRBJ2-1	-	-	CSGNRDRFSNEQFF	TGCAGCGGTAACAGGGATCGCTTTAGCAATGAGCAGTTCTTC
TRBV19	TRBJ1-5	TRBD1	-	CASSITGGSNQPQHF	TGTGCCAGTAGTATAACAGGGGGCTCGAATCAGCCCCAGCATTTT
TRBV30	TRBJ1-2	TRBD1	few	CAWTTGPGVYGYTF	TGTGCCTGGACGACAGGGCCGGGAGTCTATGGCTACACCTTC
TRBV21-1	TRBJ2-3	-	-	CASSNERGFVDTQYF	TGTGCCAGCAGCAATGAAAGGGGTTTCGTTGATACGCAGTATTTT
TRBV10-1	TRBJ2-2	-	-	CASSSVATGELFF	TGCGCCAGCTCCTCTGTGGCCACCGGGGAGCTGTTTTTT
TRBV2	TRBJ1-3	-	few	CASTISGNTIYF	TGTGCCAGCACCATCTCTGGAAACACCATATATTTT
TRBV28	TRBJ2-1	TRBD2	-	CASSFAGGQNEQFF	TGTGCCAGCAGTTTCGCGGGAGGGCAAAATGAGCAGTTCTTC
TRBV18	TRBJ2-2	TRBD1	-	CASSQRTGGTGELFF	TGTGCCAGCTCACAAAGGACAGGGGGGACCGGGGAGCTGTTTTTT
TRBV6-2/TRBV6-3	TRBJ1-5	TRBD1	-	CASSQGAGGSNQPQHF	TGTGCCAGCAGCCAGGGGGCGGGAGGGAGCAATCAGCCCCAGCATTTT
TRBV7-8	TRBJ2-7	TRBD1	-	CASSLRRTGTYEQYF	TGTGCCAGCAGCTTACGCCGGACAGGGACCTACGAGCAGTACTTC
TRBV6-5	TRBJ1-5	-	-	CASGQRNQPQHF	TGTGCCAGCGGACAGCGCAATCAGCCCCAGCATTTT